The 7 T cell receptor beta chains reported below all come from one sample, sequenced in a study of T cell responses to AZD1222 COVID-19 vaccine (dated by TCRdb to the early 2020s). The meaning of the sample's time point label: about 28 days (+/-7) after the second vaccine dose. Library method: the immunoSEQ multiplex PCR assay. TCRdb obtained this table from immuneACCESS and retained in-frame rearrangements with V and J assigned. These tables miss some clones; where compared with another copy, unresolved V genes account for less than half of the shortfall, and the remainder is unexplained. In all, the sample holds more than 150,000 clones, and over 90% of those were seen once. The biggest ten clones account for more than 1.5% of the sample. The sample consisted of peripheral blood, taken 28 days after the second AZD1222 dose. The origin of the receptors is an adult who received the AZD1222 COVID-19 vaccine.

This chain uses TRBV28 with TRBJ1-1; D ambiguous. This CDR3 contains 11 residues. V gave up 6 bases and J gave up 7 bases, with 9 bases separating them. Germline loops: CDR1 MDHEN, CDR2 SYDVKM. CDR3 in amino acids: CASRWEDEAFF. CDR3 in DNA: TGTGCCAGCAGATGGGAGGATGAAGCTTTCTTT.

In this sample, this clone turned up once. The V call is TRBV7-3, the J call TRBJ2-1; D gene unclear. This CDR3 contains 13 residues. V was shortened by 5 bases and J by 7 bases, with 12 bases between the two germline ends. Germline V gene lookup returns CDR1 SGHTA and CDR2 FQGTGA. The CDR3 nucleotides are TGTGCCAGCAGCCTTGGGATCGAGAATGAGCAGTTCTTC. It yields the protein CASSLGIENEQFF.

This clone came up once. This chain links TRBV7-2 with TRBJ2-1, with 11 bases aligning to TRBD2. Germline trimming cut 5 bases from V and 6 bases from J; bases unmatched to any gene: 9. The germline V gene encodes CDR1 SGHTA and CDR2 FQGNSA. The CDR3 contains 16 residues. This CDR3 is CASSVTSGSGGNEQFF. In DNA form, the CDR3 reads TGTGCCAGCAGCGTAACTAGCGGGAGTGGGGGCAATGAGCAGTTCTTC.

J is TRBJ2-7 and V is TRBV18; a weak D match, TRBD1 (6 bases). Looked up from germline, CDR1 is KGHSH and CDR2 is LQKENI. This CDR3 spans 14 amino acids. Deletions cut 6 bases from V and 4 bases from J, with 16 bases between. The DNA of the CDR3 is TGTGCCAGCTCTCTGGCACAGGGTGGTTACGAGCAGTACTTC. It yields the protein CASSLAQGGYEQYF.

This chain links TRBV11-2 with TRBJ1-4; D is unresolved. The CDR3 runs 14 residues. Trimming cost V 1 base and J 3 bases, with 6 bases left between them. Germline CDR1 and CDR2: SGHAT and FQNNGV. The CDR3 is CASSLALANEKLFF. CDR3 coding DNA: TGTGCCAGCAGCTTAGCACTTGCTAATGAAAAACTGTTTTTT. The full variable domain, completed using reference TRBV11-2 and TRBJ1-4, is EAGVAQSPRYKIIEKRQSVAFWCNPISGHATLYWYQQILGQGPKLLIQFQNNGVVDDSQLPKDRFSAERLKGVDSTLKIQPAKLEDSAVYLCASSLALANEKLFFGSGTQLSVL.

This clone was detected only once. J is TRBJ2-5 and V is TRBV28; 8 nucleotides match TRBD1. J lost 8 bases, V lost 6 bases, and 8 bases had no gene match. This CDR3 is 13 amino acids long. Per the germline V gene, CDR1 is MDHEN and CDR2 is SYDVKM. The CDR3 DNA follows: TGTGCCAGCAGCCCCGGACAGGGTGGAACCCAGTACTTC. It specifies CASSPGQGGTQYF.

The rearrangement links TRBV6-5 to TRBJ2-2; no reliable D call. The CDR3 loop spans 13 amino acids. V gave up 4 bases and J gave up 2 bases, with 5 bases separating them. Germline CDR1 is MNHEY and CDR2 is SVGAGI. CDR3 sequence: CASSSINTGELFF. CDR3 DNA sequence: TGTGCCAGCAGTTCGATCAACACCGGGGAGCTGTTTTTT.